This record covers a single TCR beta chain. Its antigen remains unknown. The time point here: week 35, safety follow-up. A 20-mer mutant IDH1 peptide at 300 ug was injected subcutaneously with topical imiquimod. The entry originates in a study of a mutant IDH1 vaccine in newly diagnosed glioma. Looking at the study overall: First vaccine doses came 4-6 weeks after radiotherapy alone, or with temozolomide cycles. Males made up around 62% and females about 40% of treated patients, whose mean age was about 40 years. Whole-study findings and limits: Immune responses induced by the vaccine were seen in less than 95% of patients, spanning multiple MHC alleles.

The germline V gene has CDR1 SEHNR and CDR2 FQNEAQ (reference sequence). V was cut by 0 bases and J by 3 bases, with 8 bases left in between. CDR3 length equals 15 residues. Generated by immunoSEQ multiplex PCR, the TCRdb table keeps only in-frame clones and is missing some. The sample comprises about 48,000 clones, 79% of which are singletons, and more than 6.5% rests with the top ten. This sequence originates from a middle-aged man with glioma. The material was PBMCs, obtained from a glioma patient whose treatment included an IDH1 peptide vaccine. The gene calls are TRBV7-9 and TRBJ2-2, with D possibly TRBD2 on 6 matching bases. In nucleotides, the CDR3 is TGTGCCAGCAGCTTAGCTAGCGGTGACACCGGGGAGCTGTTTTTT. It yields the protein CASSLASGDTGELFF.